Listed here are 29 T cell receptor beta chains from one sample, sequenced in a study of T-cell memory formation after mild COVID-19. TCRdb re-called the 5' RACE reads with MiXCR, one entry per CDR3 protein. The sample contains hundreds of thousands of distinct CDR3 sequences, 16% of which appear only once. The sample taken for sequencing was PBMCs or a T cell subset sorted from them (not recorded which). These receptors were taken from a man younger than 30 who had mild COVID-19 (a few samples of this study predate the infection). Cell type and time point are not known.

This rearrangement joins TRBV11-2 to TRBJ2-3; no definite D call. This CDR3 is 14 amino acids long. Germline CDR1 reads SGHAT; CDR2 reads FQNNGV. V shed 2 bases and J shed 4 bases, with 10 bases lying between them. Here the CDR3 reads CASSLSPGPDTQYF. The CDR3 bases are TGTGCCAGCAGCTTATCCCCGGGTCCAGATACGCAGTATTTT.

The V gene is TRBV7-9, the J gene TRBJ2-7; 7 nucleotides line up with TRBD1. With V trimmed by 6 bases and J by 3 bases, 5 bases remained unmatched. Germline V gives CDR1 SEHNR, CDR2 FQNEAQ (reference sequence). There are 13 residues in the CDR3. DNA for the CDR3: TGTGCCAGCAGTCACAGGGGAAGCTACGAGCAGTACGTC. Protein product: CASSHRGSYEQYV.

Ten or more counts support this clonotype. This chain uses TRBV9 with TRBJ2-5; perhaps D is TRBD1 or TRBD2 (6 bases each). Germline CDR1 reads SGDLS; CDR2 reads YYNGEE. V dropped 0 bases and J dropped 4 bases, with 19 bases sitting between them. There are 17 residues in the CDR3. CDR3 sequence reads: CASSVGFGTGGGETQYF. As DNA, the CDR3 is TGTGCCAGCAGCGTAGGATTCGGGACTGGAGGGGGAGAGACCCAGTACTTC.

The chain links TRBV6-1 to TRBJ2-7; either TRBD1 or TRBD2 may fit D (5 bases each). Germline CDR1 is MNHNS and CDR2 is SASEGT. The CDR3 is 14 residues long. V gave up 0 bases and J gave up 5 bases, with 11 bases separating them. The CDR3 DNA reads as TGTGCCAGCAGTGAAGCGCACGGGGACCACGAGCAGTACTTC. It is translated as CASSEAHGDHEQYF.

The CDR3, as DNA: TGCGCCAGCACGGAGGGACTAGCGGCCTACAATGAGCAGTTCTTC. It encodes CASTEGLAAYNEQFF. The rearrangement uses TRBV5-1 and TRBJ2-1; 11 bases are shared with TRBD2. CDR3 size: 15 residues. Germline trimming cut 6 bases from V and 2 bases from J; bases unmatched to any gene: 4. The germline V gene has CDR1 SGHRS and CDR2 YFSETQ. Supplemented by reference TRBV5-1 and TRBJ2-1, the full variable domain reads KAGVTQTPRYLIKTRGQQVTLSCSPISGHRSVSWYQQTPGQGLQFLFEYFSETQRNKGNFPGRFSGRQFSNSRSEMNVSTLELGDSALYLCASTEGLAAYNEQFFGPGTRLTVL.

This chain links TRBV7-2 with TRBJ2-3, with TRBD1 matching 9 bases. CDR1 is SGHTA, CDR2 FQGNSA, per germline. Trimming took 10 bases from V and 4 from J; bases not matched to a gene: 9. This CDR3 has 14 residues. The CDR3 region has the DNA TGTGCCACCCGAGAGGGACAGGGATCAGATACGCAGTATTTT. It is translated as CATREGQGSDTQYF. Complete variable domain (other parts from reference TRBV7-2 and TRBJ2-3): GAGVSQSPSNKVTEKGKDVELRCDPISGHTALYWYRQSLGQGLEFLIYFQGNSAPDKSGLPSDRFSAERTGGSVSTLTIQRTQQEDSAVYLCATREGQGSDTQYFGPGTRLTVL.

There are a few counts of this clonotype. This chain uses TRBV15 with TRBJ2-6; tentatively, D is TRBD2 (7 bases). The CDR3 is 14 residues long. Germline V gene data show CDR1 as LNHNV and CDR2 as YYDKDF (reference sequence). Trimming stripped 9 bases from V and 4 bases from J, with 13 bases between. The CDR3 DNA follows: TGTGCCACGGGGGGGGGGCCCGGGGCCAACGTCCTGACTTTC. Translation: CATGGGPGANVLTF.

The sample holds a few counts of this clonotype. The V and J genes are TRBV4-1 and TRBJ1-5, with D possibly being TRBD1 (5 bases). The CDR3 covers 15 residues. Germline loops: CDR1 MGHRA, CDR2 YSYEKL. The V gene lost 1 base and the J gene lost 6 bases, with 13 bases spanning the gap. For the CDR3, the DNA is TGCGCCAGCAGCCAAGTGTCAGGGTTGGGTCAGCCCCAGCATTTT. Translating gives CASSQVSGLGQPQHF.

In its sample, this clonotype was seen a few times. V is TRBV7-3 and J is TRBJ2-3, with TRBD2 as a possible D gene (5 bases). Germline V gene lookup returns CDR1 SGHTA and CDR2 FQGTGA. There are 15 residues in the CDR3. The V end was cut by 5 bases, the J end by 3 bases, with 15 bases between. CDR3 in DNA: TGTGCCAGCAGCGAACTAGGTTCGGGGACAGATACGCAGTATTTT. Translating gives CASSELGSGTDTQYF.

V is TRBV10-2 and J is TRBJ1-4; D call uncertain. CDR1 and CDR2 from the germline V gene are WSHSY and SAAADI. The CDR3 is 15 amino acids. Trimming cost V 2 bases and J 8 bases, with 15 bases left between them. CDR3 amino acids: CASSEPGSGGEKLFF. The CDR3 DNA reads TGCGCCAGCAGTGAGCCGGGTTCAGGAGGCGAAAAACTGTTTTTT.

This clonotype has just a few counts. CDR3 sequence: CSASRGLAGAPYEQYF. The CDR3 coding sequence is TGCAGTGCTAGCCGCGGACTAGCGGGGGCCCCCTACGAGCAGTACTTC. The genes are TRBV20-1 and TRBJ2-7, with 13 nucleotides matching TRBD2. In germline, CDR1 is DFQATT, CDR2 SNEGSKA (reference sequence). With V trimmed by 3 bases and J by 2 bases, 7 bases remained unmatched. This CDR3 is 16 amino acids long.

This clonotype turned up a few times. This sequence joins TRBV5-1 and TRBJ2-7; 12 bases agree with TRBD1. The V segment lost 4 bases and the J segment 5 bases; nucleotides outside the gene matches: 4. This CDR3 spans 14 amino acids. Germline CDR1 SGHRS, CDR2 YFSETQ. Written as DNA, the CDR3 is TGCGCCAGCAGCGCGGGACAGGGGGCTAACGAGCAGTACTTC. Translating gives CASSAGQGANEQYF.

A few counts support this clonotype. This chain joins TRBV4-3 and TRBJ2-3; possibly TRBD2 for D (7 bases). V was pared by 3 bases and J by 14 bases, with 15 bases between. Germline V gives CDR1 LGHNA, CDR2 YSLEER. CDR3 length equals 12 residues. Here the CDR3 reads CASSHASRGAYF. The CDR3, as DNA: TGCGCCAGCAGCCATGCGTCACGGGGGGCGTATTTT.

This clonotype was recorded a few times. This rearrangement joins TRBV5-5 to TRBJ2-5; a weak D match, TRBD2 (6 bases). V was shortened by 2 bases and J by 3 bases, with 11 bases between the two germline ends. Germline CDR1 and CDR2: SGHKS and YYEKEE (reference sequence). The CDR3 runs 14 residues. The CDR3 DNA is TGTGCCAGCAGCTTAGGAGGGTGGGAAGAGACCCAGTACTTC. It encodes CASSLGGWEETQYF.

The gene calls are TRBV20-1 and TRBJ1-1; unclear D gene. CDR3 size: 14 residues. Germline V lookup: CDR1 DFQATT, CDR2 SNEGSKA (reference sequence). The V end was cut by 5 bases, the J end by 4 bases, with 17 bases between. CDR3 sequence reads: CSAPQDRSSTEAFF. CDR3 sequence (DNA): TGCAGTGCTCCCCAGGACCGCTCAAGCACTGAAGCTTTCTTT.

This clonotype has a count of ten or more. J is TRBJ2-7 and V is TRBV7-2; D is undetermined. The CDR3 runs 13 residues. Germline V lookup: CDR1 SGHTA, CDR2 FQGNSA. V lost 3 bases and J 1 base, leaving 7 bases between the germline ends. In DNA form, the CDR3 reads TGTGCCAGCAGCTTGGCCGCTTCCTACGAGCAGTACTTC. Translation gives CASSLAASYEQYF.

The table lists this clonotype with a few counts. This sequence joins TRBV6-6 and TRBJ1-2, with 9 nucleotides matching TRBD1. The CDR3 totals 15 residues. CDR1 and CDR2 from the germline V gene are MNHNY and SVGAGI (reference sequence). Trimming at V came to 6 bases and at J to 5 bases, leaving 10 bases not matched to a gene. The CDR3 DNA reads TGTGCCAGCAGCGCCGGGACAGGGTTTCGATATGGCTACACCTTC. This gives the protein CASSAGTGFRYGYTF.

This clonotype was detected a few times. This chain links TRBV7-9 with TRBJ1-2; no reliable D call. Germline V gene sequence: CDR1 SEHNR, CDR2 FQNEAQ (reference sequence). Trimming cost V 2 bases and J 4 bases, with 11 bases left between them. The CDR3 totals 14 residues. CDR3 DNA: TGTGCCAGCAGCTTACATGCTGGGATCTATGGCTACACCTTC. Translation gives CASSLHAGIYGYTF.

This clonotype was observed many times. The DNA of the CDR3 is TGTGCCTGGAGTTTTCTCGGAACTAATGAAAAACTGTTTTTT. It translates to CAWSFLGTNEKLFF. The V and J genes are TRBV30 and TRBJ1-4; D is uncertain. Per germline, CDR1 GTSNPN and CDR2 SVGIG (reference sequence). Trimming left V 2 bases short and J 1 base short, with 8 bases between. This CDR3 region has 14 residues.

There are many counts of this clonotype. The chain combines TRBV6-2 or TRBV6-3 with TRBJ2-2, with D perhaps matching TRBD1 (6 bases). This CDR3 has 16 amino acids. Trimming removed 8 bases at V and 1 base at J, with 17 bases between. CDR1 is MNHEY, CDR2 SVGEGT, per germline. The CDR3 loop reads CASYNRAARNTGELFF. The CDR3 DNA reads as TGTGCCAGCTATAACAGGGCGGCCCGGAACACCGGGGAGCTGTTTTTT.

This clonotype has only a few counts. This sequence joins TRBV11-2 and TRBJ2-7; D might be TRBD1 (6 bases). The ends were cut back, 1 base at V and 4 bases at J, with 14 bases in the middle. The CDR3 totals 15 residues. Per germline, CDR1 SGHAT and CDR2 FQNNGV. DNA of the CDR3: TGTGCCAGCAGCTTAGCTTCGGGCAGGGGTTACGAGCAGTACTTC. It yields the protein CASSLASGRGYEQYF.

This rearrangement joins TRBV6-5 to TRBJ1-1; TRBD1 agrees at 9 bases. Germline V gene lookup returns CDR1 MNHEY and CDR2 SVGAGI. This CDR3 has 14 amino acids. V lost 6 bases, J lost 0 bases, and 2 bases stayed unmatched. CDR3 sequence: CASRTGGVNTEAFF. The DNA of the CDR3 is TGTGCCAGCAGGACAGGGGGAGTGAACACTGAAGCTTTCTTT.

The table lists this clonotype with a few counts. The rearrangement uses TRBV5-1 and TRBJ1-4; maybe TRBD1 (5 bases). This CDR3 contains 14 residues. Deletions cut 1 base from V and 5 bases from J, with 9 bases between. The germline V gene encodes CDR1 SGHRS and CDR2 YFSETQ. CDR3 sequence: CASSLLGGNEKLFF. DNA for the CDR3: TGCGCCAGCAGCTTGCTCGGGGGAAATGAAAAACTGTTTTTT.

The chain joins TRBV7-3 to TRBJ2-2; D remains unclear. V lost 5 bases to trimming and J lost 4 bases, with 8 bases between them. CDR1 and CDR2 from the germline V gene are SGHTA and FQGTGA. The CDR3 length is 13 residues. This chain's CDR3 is CASSRWGTGELFF. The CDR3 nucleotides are TGTGCCAGCAGCCGATGGGGCACCGGGGAGCTGTTTTTT.

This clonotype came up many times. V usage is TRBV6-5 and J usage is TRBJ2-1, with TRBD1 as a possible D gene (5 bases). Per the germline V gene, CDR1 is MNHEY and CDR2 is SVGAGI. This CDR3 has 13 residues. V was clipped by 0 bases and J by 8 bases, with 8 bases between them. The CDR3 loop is CASSYSRVHEQFF. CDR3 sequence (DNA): TGTGCCAGCAGTTACTCCAGGGTACATGAGCAGTTCTTC.

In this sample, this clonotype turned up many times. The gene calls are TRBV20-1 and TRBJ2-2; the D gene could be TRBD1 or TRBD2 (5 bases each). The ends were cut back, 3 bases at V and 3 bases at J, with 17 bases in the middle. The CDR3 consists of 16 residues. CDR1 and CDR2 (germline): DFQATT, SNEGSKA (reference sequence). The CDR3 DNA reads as TGCAGTGCTAGTGGAGGTCAGGGCGTTTACACCGGGGAGCTGTTTTTT. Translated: CSASGGQGVYTGELFF.

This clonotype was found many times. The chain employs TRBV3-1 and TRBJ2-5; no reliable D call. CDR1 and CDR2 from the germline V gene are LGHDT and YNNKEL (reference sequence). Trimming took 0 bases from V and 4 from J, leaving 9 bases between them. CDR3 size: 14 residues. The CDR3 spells CASSQDLGRETQYF. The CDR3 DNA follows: TGTGCCAGCAGCCAAGATCTGGGTCGAGAGACCCAGTACTTC.

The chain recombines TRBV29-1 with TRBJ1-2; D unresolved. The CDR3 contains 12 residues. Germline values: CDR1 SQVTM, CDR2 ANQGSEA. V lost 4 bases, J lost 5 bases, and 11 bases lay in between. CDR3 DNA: TGCAGCGTTGTCGGGGTAGAATATGGCTACACCTTC. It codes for CSVVGVEYGYTF.

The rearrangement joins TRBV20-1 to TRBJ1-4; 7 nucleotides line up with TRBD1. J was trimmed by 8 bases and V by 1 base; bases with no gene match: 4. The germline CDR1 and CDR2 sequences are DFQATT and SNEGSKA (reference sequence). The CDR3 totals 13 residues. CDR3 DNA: TGCAGTGCTAGAGCAGGGACAGAAGAAAAACTGTTTTTT. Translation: CSARAGTEEKLFF.